This TCR beta chain was observed in a study of cytomegalovirus exposure and HLA in healthy donors. In the study overall: An earlier analysis found roughly 100 million unique TCR beta sequences from about 190 million T cells. About 82 million unique TCRs from HLA-typed donors were held in an early release of data.

This clone has only one observation. 60 Vbeta and 13 Jbeta primers were used in PCR. Only in-frame clones appear in the TCRdb table, and some are missing; sequencing was by immunoSEQ multiplex PCR. The sample contains around 99,000 clones, about 74% of which appear only once. CDR1 and CDR2 (germline): GTSNPN, SVGIG (reference sequence). With 4 bases removed from V and 4 bases from J, the gap between germline ends came to 14 bases. This CDR3 region has 14 residues. The clonotype originates from a woman in her forties in good health and CMV-seropositive. The chain couples TRBV30 to TRBJ1-3, with D tentatively TRBD1 (5 bases). Sequences were obtained from PBMCs. The DNA of the CDR3 is TGTGCCTGGATGAAGGGGATACCCGGAAACACCATATATTTT. This gives the protein CAWMKGIPGNTIYF.